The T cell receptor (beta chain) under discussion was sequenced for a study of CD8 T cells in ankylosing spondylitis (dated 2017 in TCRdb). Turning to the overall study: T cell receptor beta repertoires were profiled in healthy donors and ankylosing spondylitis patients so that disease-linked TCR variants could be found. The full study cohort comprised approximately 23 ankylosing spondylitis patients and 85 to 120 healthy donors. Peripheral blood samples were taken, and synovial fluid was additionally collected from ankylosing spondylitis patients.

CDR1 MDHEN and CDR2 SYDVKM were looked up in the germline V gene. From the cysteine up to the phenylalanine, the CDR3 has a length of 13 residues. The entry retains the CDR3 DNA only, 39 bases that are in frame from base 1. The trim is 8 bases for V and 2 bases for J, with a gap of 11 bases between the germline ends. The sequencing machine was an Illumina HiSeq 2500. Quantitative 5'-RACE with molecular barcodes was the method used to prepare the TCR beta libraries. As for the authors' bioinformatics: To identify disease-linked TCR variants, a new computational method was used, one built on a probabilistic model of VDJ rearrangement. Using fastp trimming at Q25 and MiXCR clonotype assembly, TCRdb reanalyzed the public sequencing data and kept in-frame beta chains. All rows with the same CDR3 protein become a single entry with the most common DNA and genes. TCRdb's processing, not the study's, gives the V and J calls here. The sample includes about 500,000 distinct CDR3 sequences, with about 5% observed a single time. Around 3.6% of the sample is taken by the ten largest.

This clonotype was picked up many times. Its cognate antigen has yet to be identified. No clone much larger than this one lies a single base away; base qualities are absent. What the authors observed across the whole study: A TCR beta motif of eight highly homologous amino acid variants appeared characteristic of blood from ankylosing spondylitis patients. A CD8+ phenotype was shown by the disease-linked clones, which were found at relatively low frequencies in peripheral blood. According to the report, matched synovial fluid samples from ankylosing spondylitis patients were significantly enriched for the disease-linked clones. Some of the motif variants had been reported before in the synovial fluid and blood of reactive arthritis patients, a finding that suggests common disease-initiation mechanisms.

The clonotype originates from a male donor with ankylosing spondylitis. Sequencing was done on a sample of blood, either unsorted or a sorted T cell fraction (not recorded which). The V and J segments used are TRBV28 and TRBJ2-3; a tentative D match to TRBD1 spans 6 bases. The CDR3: CASEQGTTDTQYF. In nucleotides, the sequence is TGTGCCAGCGAACAGGGAACCACAGATACGCAGTATTTT.